Shown below are 25 T cell receptor beta chains from a single sample sequenced in a study of cytomegalovirus exposure and HLA in healthy donors. Primers included in the PCR were 60 Vbeta and 13 Jbeta primers. Method: immunoSEQ multiplex PCR; TCRdb's copy keeps in-frame clones and lacks some. The data show around 160,000 clones, 70% to 85% seen once. The sequenced material came from PBMCs. All receptors derive from a man in his fifties or sixties in good health and CMV-seropositive.

This clone occurred once. This chain uses TRBV7-6 with TRBJ2-3; the D gene is possibly TRBD1 (6 bases). V lost 7 bases to trimming and J lost 4 bases, with 15 bases between them. This CDR3 region has 14 residues. Germline assignment: CDR1 SGHVS and CDR2 FNYEAQ. CDR3 in amino acids: CASMVGGRSDTQYF. The CDR3 coding sequence is TGTGCCAGCATGGTTGGGGGCCGGTCAGATACGCAGTATTTT. The entire variable domain, with the rest obtained from reference TRBV7-6 and TRBJ2-3, is as follows: GAGVSQSPRYKVTKRGQDVALRCDPISGHVSLYWYRQALGQGPEFLTYFNYEAQQDKSGLPNDRFSAERPEGSISTLTIQRTEQRDSAMYRCASMVGGRSDTQYFGPGTRLTVL.

The CDR3 protein is CASGGGAYNSPLHF. The CDR3, as DNA: TGTGCCAGTGGAGGTGGAGCCTATAATTCACCCCTCCACTTT. The gene calls are TRBV19 and TRBJ1-6, with D hard to call. This CDR3 is built from 14 residues. V lost 8 bases and J 2 bases, leaving 10 bases between the germline ends. Germline V gene data show CDR1 as LNHDA and CDR2 as SQIVND (reference sequence).

The CDR3 DNA follows: TGTGCCAGCAGCCCGGACAGGGTGAACACTGAAGCTTTCTTT. This codes for CASSPDRVNTEAFF. The chain employs TRBV11-2 and TRBJ1-1, with TRBD1 matching over 8 bases. This CDR3 comprises 14 residues. Trimming removed 5 bases from V and 0 bases from J; junction bases left unmatched: 2. Germline V lookup: CDR1 SGHAT, CDR2 FQNNGV. The variable domain in full, completed from reference TRBV11-2 and TRBJ1-1, reads EAGVAQSPRYKIIEKRQSVAFWCNPISGHATLYWYQQILGQGPKLLIQFQNNGVVDDSQLPKDRFSAERLKGVDSTLKIQPAKLEDSAVYLCASSPDRVNTEAFFGQGTRLTVV.

CDR3 nucleotides: TGTGCCAGTAGTGGGGACACCTACGAGCAGTACTTC. Its protein is CASSGDTYEQYF. The V and J genes are TRBV19 and TRBJ2-7; D is possibly TRBD1 (6 bases). The CDR3 has 12 residues. Between the trimmed V and J ends, which lost 5 bases and 2 bases, there was a span of 7 bases. Germline values: CDR1 LNHDA, CDR2 SQIVND (reference sequence).

J is TRBJ1-2 and V is TRBV11-2, with a weak D call TRBD1 (6 bases). CDR1 is SGHAT and CDR2 is FQNNGV in the germline V gene. Trimming took off 5 bases at V and 4 bases at J, with 20 bases between the two ends. This CDR3 has 16 amino acids. CDR3 DNA: TGTGCCAGCAGCACTAGACAGGCCCAAACCCTCTATGGCTACACCTTC. This encodes CASSTRQAQTLYGYTF.

The genes are TRBV6-1 and TRBJ1-1, with a tentative D call TRBD1 (5 bases). The CDR3 extends over 15 amino acids. The V end lost 4 bases, the J end lost 1 base, and 13 bases lay between the germline ends. In germline, CDR1 is MNHNS, CDR2 SASEGT. The CDR3: CASSVRVGPNTEAFF. The DNA of the CDR3 is TGTGCCAGCAGTGTCAGGGTAGGGCCGAACACTGAAGCTTTCTTT.

This clone was seen more than once but under ten times. The rearrangement uses TRBV25-1 and TRBJ1-1; D is perhaps TRBD1 (5 bases). V was pared by 1 base and J by 3 bases, with 18 bases between. The CDR3 spans 17 residues. CDR1 and CDR2 (germline): MGHDK, SYGVNS. The CDR3 DNA sequence: TGTGCCAGCAGTGAATGCGTCAGGGAACGGTTGGACACTGAAGCTTTCTTT. Protein product: CASSECVRERLDTEAFF.

The chain links TRBV5-4 to TRBJ2-1, with 9 bases lining up with TRBD2. The CDR3 length is 15 residues. The V gene end was trimmed by 9 bases and the J gene end by 7 bases; junction bases not matched to a gene: 14. Germline-derived CDR1 and CDR2 are SGHNT and YYREEE (reference sequence). As DNA, the CDR3 is TGTGCCACTACAAACGGCGGGGGGGCGTCGAATGAGCAGTTCTTC. This gives the protein CATTNGGGASNEQFF.

The V call is TRBV28, the J call TRBJ2-7; 8 bases line up with TRBD1. The CDR3 runs 16 residues. The germline V gene encodes CDR1 MDHEN and CDR2 SYDVKM. V shed 1 base and J 4 bases; nucleotides not matched to a gene: 9. CDR3 nucleotides: TGTGCCAGCAGTTTATCCCCGGGACAGGAGGCTTACGAGCAGTACTTC. As protein: CASSLSPGQEAYEQYF.

V usage is TRBV5-1 and J usage is TRBJ2-2, with 9 bases matching TRBD2. The V gene end was trimmed by 0 bases and the J gene end by 7 bases; junction bases not matched to a gene: 7. The CDR3 is made up of 16 amino acids. The germline V gene encodes CDR1 SGHRS and CDR2 YFSETQ. In nucleotides, the CDR3 is TGCGCCAGCAGCTTGGCGGCGGGGGGGCCTGGCGGGGAGCTGTTTTTT. Its translation is CASSLAAGGPGGELFF. Variable domain in full (rest from reference TRBV5-1 and TRBJ2-2): KAGVTQTPRYLIKTRGQQVTLSCSPISGHRSVSWYQQTPGQGLQFLFEYFSETQRNKGNFPGRFSGRQFSNSRSEMNVSTLELGDSALYLCASSLAAGGPGGELFFGEGSRLTVL.

The V gene is TRBV7-2, the J gene TRBJ2-1, with TRBD1 matching 7 bases. V lost 5 bases and J lost 1; bases outside the gene matches: 5. In germline, CDR1 is SGHTA, CDR2 FQGNSA. The CDR3 covers 15 residues. For the CDR3, the DNA is TGTGCCAGCAGCCGGTCGACAGGGTCCTACAATGAGCAGTTCTTC. Its protein product is CASSRSTGSYNEQFF.

The DNA for the CDR3 is TGTGCCAGCAGTTTAAGAGTCCAGACATCCGATACGCAGTATTTT. Amino acid sequence: CASSLRVQTSDTQYF. The V and J genes are TRBV27 and TRBJ2-3; D is undetermined. From germline, CDR1 is MNHEY and CDR2 SMNVEV (reference sequence). The germline V and J ends were trimmed by 2 bases and 6 bases, with 15 bases remaining between them. The CDR3 has 15 amino acids.

In this sample, this clone turned up a few times. The rearrangement links TRBV6-5 to TRBJ2-7; D gene ambiguous. V lost 6 bases, J lost 3 bases, and 9 bases lay in between. CDR1 is MNHEY and CDR2 is SVGAGI in the germline V gene. The CDR3 length is 12 residues. The CDR3 spells CASRGRSYEQYF. CDR3 bases: TGTGCCAGCAGGGGTCGGAGCTACGAGCAGTACTTC.

The chain carries TRBV7-2 and TRBJ1-6; 8 nucleotides agree with TRBD1. Germline CDR1 reads SGHTA; CDR2 reads FQGNSA. The CDR3 totals 15 residues. The ends lost 1 base at V and 9 bases at J; junction bases unmatched: 5. CDR3 amino acids: CASSLEAGGSSPLHF. The CDR3 DNA reads TGTGCCAGCAGCTTAGAGGCAGGGGGCAGTTCACCCCTCCACTTT.

The genes are TRBV7-9 and TRBJ1-4; 7 positions agree with TRBD1. Germline CDR1 SEHNR, CDR2 FQNEAQ (reference sequence). This CDR3 has 15 residues. Trimming at V came to 5 bases and at J to 3 bases, leaving 6 bases not matched to a gene. CDR3 nucleotide sequence: TGTGCCAGCAGCCAGACCGGGACAGCTAATGAAAAACTGTTTTTT. Translating gives CASSQTGTANEKLFF. The full variable domain, completed using reference TRBV7-9 and TRBJ1-4, is DTGVSQNPRHKITKRGQNVTFRCDPISEHNRLYWYRQTLGQGPEFLTYFQNEAQLEKSRLLSDRFSAERPKGSFSTLEIQRTEQGDSAMYLCASSQTGTANEKLFFGSGTQLSVL.

The chain employs TRBV11-3 and TRBJ2-2; D gene ambiguous. The germline V and J ends were trimmed by 5 bases and 6 bases, with 7 bases remaining between them. CDR3 length: 12 residues. CDR1 and CDR2 from the germline V gene are SGHNT and YENEEA. The CDR3 DNA sequence: TGTGCCAGCAGCGAGTTGGCCGGGGAGCTGTTTTTT. This gives the protein CASSELAGELFF.

CDR3 in amino acids: CATSFPGEGLYNEQFF. CDR3 sequence (DNA): TGTGCCACCTCTTTTCCGGGAGAGGGGCTCTACAATGAGCAGTTCTTC. The chain joins TRBV6-6 to TRBJ2-1; possibly TRBD2 for D (6 bases). This CDR3 is built from 16 residues. Germline V CDR1 and CDR2: MNHNY, SVGAGI (reference sequence). V lost 10 bases and J lost 3, with 22 bases in between.

CDR3 amino acids: CASSQAQEFAEQFF. CDR3 DNA sequence: TGTGCCAGCAGCCAGGCCCAAGAATTCGCTGAGCAGTTCTTC. The chain is built from TRBV7-2 and TRBJ2-1; D gene unclear. The CDR3 totals 14 residues. Per germline, CDR1 SGHTA and CDR2 FQGNSA. V was pared by 5 bases and J by 9 bases, with 17 bases between. Variable domain in full (rest from reference TRBV7-2 and TRBJ2-1): GAGVSQSPSNKVTEKGKDVELRCDPISGHTALYWYRQSLGQGLEFLIYFQGNSAPDKSGLPSDRFSAERTGGSVSTLTIQRTQQEDSAVYLCASSQAQEFAEQFFGPGTRLTVL.

The genes are TRBV4-2 and TRBJ1-6; TRBD1 is a possible D gene (5 bases). Trimming removed 0 bases at V and 8 bases at J, with 11 bases between. This CDR3 has 15 amino acids. Germline CDR1 is LGHNA and CDR2 is YNFKEQ. CDR3 amino acids: CASSQDPGGDSPLHF. The CDR3 DNA sequence: TGTGCCAGCAGCCAAGATCCGGGGGGGGATTCACCCCTCCACTTT.

This chain links TRBV6-1 with TRBJ1-1, with D hard to call. Trimming left V 6 bases short and J 0 bases short, with 14 bases between. The CDR3 length is 15 residues. Germline V lookup: CDR1 MNHNS, CDR2 SASEGT. CDR3 nucleotide sequence: TGTGCCAGCAGGAGGGTTGGGGATATGAACACTGAAGCTTTCTTT. Translation: CASRRVGDMNTEAFF.

This clone was picked up one time. The V and J genes are TRBV29-1 and TRBJ2-6; no firm D call. Germline lookup yields CDR1 SQVTM and CDR2 ANQGSEA. Trimming stripped 5 bases from V and 0 bases from J, with 5 bases between. The CDR3 covers 13 residues. DNA for the CDR3: TGCAGCGTTTTGAGCTCTGGGGCCAACGTCCTGACTTTC. As protein: CSVLSSGANVLTF.

The rearrangement uses TRBV23-1 and TRBJ2-7, with TRBD2 matching over 7 bases. TRBV23-1 is an ORF for which the function is uncertain. V was pared by 11 bases and J by 2 bases, with 18 bases of the junction left unmatched. This CDR3 has 16 amino acids. This CDR3 reads CAPESRNGGTPYEQYF. CDR3 coding DNA: TGCGCCCCCGAATCACGTAACGGGGGGACCCCCTACGAGCAGTACTTC.

The chain has TRBV6-1 and TRBJ2-2; unclear D gene. Per the germline V gene, CDR1 is MNHNS and CDR2 is SASEGT. The CDR3 covers 15 residues. Trimming pared 6 bases from V and 4 bases from J, leaving 15 bases between. The CDR3 DNA reads TGTGCCAGCAGCGCTCAAGGAACGGGCACCGGGGAGCTGTTTTTT. The encoded protein is CASSAQGTGTGELFF.

This clone has more than one count but fewer than ten. The chain joins TRBV5-8 to TRBJ2-7; 7 nucleotides line up with TRBD1. Germline values: CDR1 SGHTS, CDR2 YDEGEE. Trimming at V came to 6 bases and at J to 4 bases, leaving 7 bases not matched to a gene. This CDR3 spans 13 amino acids. CDR3 nucleotide sequence: TGTGCCAGCACCCCGGACAGGACTTACGAGCAGTACTTC. Its translation: CASTPDRTYEQYF.

V is TRBV4-1 and J is TRBJ1-6; 7 bases match TRBD1. CDR3 length: 16 amino acids. Germline CDR1 and CDR2: MGHRA and YSYEKL. The V segment lost 4 bases and the J segment 4 bases; nucleotides outside the gene matches: 7. Written as DNA, the CDR3 is TGCGCCAGCAGCCCCAGATCGGGACAGTATAATTCACCCCTCCACTTT. Amino acid sequence: CASSPRSGQYNSPLHF.